This T cell receptor (beta chain) was captured by sequencing in a study of blood T cell repertoires in COVID-19 (dated by TCRdb to about 2020). As for the study more broadly: Samples covering the acute and convalescent phases of COVID-19 were provided by collaborators in the United States, Italy and Spain. Samples came from the ongoing ImmuneRACE study (first 160 participants) plus 1,254 subjects from 6 global collaborators. The dataset comprised deeply sampled blood TCRbeta repertoires from subjects exposed to, actively infected with, or recovered from COVID-19. Where HLA class I and class II types were available, the types were taken from metadata supplied by the sample provider, not from assay-based typing. The sample metadata nearly always contained a de-identified subject ID, COVID-19 status, age in years and sex. The repertoires were released in a freely available public database meant as a resource for research on the immune response to SARS-CoV-2. The prospective study material was composed of cDNA or gDNA derived from T cells, B-cell-depleted T cells, or PBMCs. Points the paper makes about the study in general: Clinical and demographic metadata were provided uncurated, with the amount varying by source and participant.

Concerning this clone: Its cognate antigen has yet to be identified. Base qualities are not recorded, but no much larger clone differs from it by a single base.

The immunoSEQ Assay, a bias-controlled multiplex PCR, was used to amplify TCRbeta CDR3 regions from genomic DNA. In the source study's methods: The number of nucleated cells in each sample was estimated by amplification of reference gene primers within the assay. Sequence reads were collapsed and filtered to measure the absolute abundance of every unique TCRbeta CDR3 rearrangement. For each sample, productive Simpson clonality was calculated as the square root of Simpson's diversity index across productive rearrangements. The immuneACCESS repertoire file appears here via TCRdb, limited to in-frame rearrangements. These files lack a portion of the clones; in checked studies, under half of the deficit traces to unresolved V genes, and the cause of the others is not known. V and J calls and clone size are copied from that table; D and trimming were computed from the DNA. Present in this sample are about 160,000 clones, approximately 82% of which were seen just once. 22% of the sample goes to the ten largest clones.

CDR3 length: 11 amino acids, cysteine to phenylalanine. The only DNA kept is the CDR3, 33 bases in frame from the first base. In the germline V gene, CDR1 corresponds to SGHAT and CDR2 to FQNNGV. Relative to germline, V is 6 bases shorter and J is 8 bases shorter, with 10 bases between their ends. Each collaborating institution followed its own protocols to collect whole blood in K2EDTA tubes. For TCRbeta analysis, collaborator samples were shipped as frozen whole blood, as isolated PBMCs, or as DNA extracted from either sample type. The sequence derives from a woman over 75 with acute or convalescent COVID-19. Sample: peripheral blood. This chain is built from TRBV11-2 and TRBJ1-2; no D gene is confidently identified. The CDR3 here reads CASRAPKGYTF. In nucleotide form, the sequence is TGTGCCAGCAGGGCCCCGAAAGGCTACACCTTC.